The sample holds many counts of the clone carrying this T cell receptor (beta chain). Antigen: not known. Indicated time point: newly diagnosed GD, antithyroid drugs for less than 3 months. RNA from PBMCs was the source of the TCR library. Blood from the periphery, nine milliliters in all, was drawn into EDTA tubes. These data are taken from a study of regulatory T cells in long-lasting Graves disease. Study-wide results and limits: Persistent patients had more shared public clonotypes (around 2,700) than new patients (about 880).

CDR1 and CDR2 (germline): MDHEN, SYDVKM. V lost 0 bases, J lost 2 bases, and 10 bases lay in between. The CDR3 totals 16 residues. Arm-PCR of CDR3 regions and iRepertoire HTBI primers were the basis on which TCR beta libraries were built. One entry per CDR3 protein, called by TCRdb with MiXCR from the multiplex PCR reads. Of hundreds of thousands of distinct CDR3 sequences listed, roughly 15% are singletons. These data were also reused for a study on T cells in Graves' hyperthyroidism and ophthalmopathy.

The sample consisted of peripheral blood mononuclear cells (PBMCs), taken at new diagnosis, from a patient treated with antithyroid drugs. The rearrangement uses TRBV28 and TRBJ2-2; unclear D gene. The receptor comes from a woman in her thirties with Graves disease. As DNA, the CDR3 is TGTGCCAGCAGTTTATGGACGGGCCCTAACACCGGGGAGCTGTTTTTT. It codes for CASSLWTGPNTGELFF.